These 21 T cell receptor beta chains came from one sample sequenced in a study of vaccination effects on CD4 cells after COVID-19. Sequencing was preceded by expansion of antigen-specific CD4+ T cells with viral peptide pools in the ViraFEST assay. Upon completion of 10 to 11 days in culture, CD4+ T cells were isolated. Two doses of either BNT162b2 or mRNA-1273 were given to each participant. Antigens for these TCRs are unknown. Libraries were prepared by immunoSEQ multiplex PCR; TCRdb keeps only in-frame clonotypes and omits some of them. In the table there are about 66,000 clones, about 80% of which are singletons. Sequences were derived from CD4+ T cells from PBMCs cultured with HCoV-OC43 spike peptides, sampled after COVID-19 vaccination. Subset defined: HCoV-OC43 spike overlapping peptide pool stimulation. The receptors here all came from a human donor who received a COVID-19 vaccine.

V and J are TRBV7-2 and TRBJ2-1, with 9 bases aligning to TRBD1. The germline CDR1 and CDR2 sequences are SGHTA and FQGNSA. Trimming took 5 bases from V and 2 from J; bases not matched to a gene: 7. The length of the CDR3 is 16 residues. Here the CDR3 reads CASSPRTGATYNEQFF. DNA for the CDR3: TGTGCCAGCAGCCCCCGGACAGGGGCAACCTACAATGAGCAGTTCTTC.

The genes are TRBV5-1 and TRBJ2-1; TRBD1 matches 7 bases. CDR1 is SGHRS, CDR2 YFSETQ, per germline. The CDR3 length is 14 residues. The J segment lost 5 bases and the V segment lost 6 bases, leaving 8 bases of the junction unmatched. The CDR3 here is CASMTGTVNNEQFF. The CDR3 DNA follows: TGCGCCAGCATGACGGGGACAGTCAACAATGAGCAGTTCTTC.

The chain recombines TRBV9 with TRBJ1-3; D is perhaps TRBD1 (5 bases). The CDR3 is 14 amino acids. From germline, CDR1 is SGDLS and CDR2 YYNGEE. Trimming removed 5 bases at V and 0 bases at J, with 9 bases between. DNA for the CDR3: TGTGCCAGCAGTGGGGCGGTCTCTGGAAACACCATATATTTT. Its translation: CASSGAVSGNTIYF. Combining the CDR3 with reference TRBV9 and TRBJ1-3 gives the whole variable domain DSGVTQTPKHLITATGQRVTLRCSPRSGDLSVYWYQQSLDQGLQFLIQYYNGEERAKGNILERFSAQQFPDLHSELNLSSLELGDSALYFCASSGAVSGNTIYFGEGSWLTVV.

This sequence joins TRBV6-2 or TRBV6-3 and TRBJ2-2; TRBD1 matches at 8 bases. This CDR3 comprises 16 residues. Germline CDR1 and CDR2: MNHEY and SVGEGT. Unmatched junction bases numbered 7, after V lost 5 bases and J lost 2 bases. The CDR3 reads CASSGRQGPNTGELFF. The CDR3, as DNA: TGTGCCAGCAGTGGCAGACAGGGGCCCAACACCGGGGAGCTGTTTTTT.

This clone was observed a few times. The V and J genes are TRBV12-5 and TRBJ1-3; D gene unclear. V was clipped by 9 bases and J by 0 bases, with 9 bases between them. This CDR3 spans 13 amino acids. Germline V gene sequence: CDR1 LGHNT, CDR2 FRNRAP. The CDR3 sequence: CASQRGSGNTIYF. CDR3 bases: TGTGCTAGCCAACGAGGCTCTGGAAACACCATATATTTT.

The rearrangement uses TRBV5-1 and TRBJ1-2, with D perhaps TRBD1 (5 bases). The length of the CDR3 is 16 residues. Germline CDR1 is SGHRS and CDR2 is YFSETQ. V was pared by 5 bases and J by 1 base, with 18 bases between. For the CDR3, the DNA is TGCGCCAGCAGTAGACAGTCCAACAATATTAACTATGGCTACACCTTC. The encoded protein is CASSRQSNNINYGYTF.

This clone has more than one count but fewer than ten. In DNA form, the CDR3 reads TGTGCCAGCAGCCCCGACGGGAGCTATGGCTACACCTTC. This translates into CASSPDGSYGYTF. The chain combines TRBV12-3 or TRBV12-4 with TRBJ1-2; D uncertain. The V end lost 6 bases, the J end lost 4 bases, and 12 bases lay between the germline ends. The length of the CDR3 is 13 residues.

V is TRBV30 and J is TRBJ2-3, with 7 bases identical to TRBD1. From germline, CDR1 is GTSNPN and CDR2 SVGIG (reference sequence). This CDR3 spans 14 amino acids. The V segment lost 8 bases and the J segment 4 bases; nucleotides outside the gene matches: 12. The DNA of the CDR3 is TGTGCCAAGCGAATAGGGGGCGGCGCAGATACGCAGTATTTT. It encodes CAKRIGGGADTQYF.

This clone appeared a few times. The rearrangement joins TRBV2 to TRBJ1-6; D might be TRBD1 (6 bases). With 6 bases removed from V and 6 bases from J, the gap between germline ends came to 15 bases. The CDR3 runs to 15 residues. The germline V gene encodes CDR1 SNHLY and CDR2 FYNNEI. The CDR3 region is CASRMDSISNSPLHF. The CDR3 bases are TGTGCCAGCAGGATGGACAGTATCTCTAATTCACCCCTCCACTTT.

The chain combines TRBV6-6 with TRBJ2-3, with 13 bases aligning to TRBD2. Germline V CDR1 and CDR2: MNHNY, SVGAGI (reference sequence). V shed 5 bases, J shed 1 base, and the junction held 6 bases outside the gene matches. The CDR3 has 17 amino acids. This CDR3 reads CASSQTSGGWGTDTQYF. In nucleotides, the CDR3 is TGTGCCAGCAGTCAGACTAGCGGGGGGTGGGGCACAGATACGCAGTATTTT.

V is TRBV7-3 and J is TRBJ2-5; 8 bases are shared with TRBD2. The germline gives CDR1 SGHTA, CDR2 FQGTGA. V lost 5 bases to trimming and J lost 1 base; unmatched junction nucleotides: 3. This CDR3 comprises 14 residues. CDR3 in amino acids: CASSPGGAQETQYF. In DNA form, the CDR3 reads TGTGCCAGCAGCCCCGGGGGGGCCCAAGAGACCCAGTACTTC.

This sequence joins TRBV5-6 and TRBJ1-1, with D hard to call. The V gene's germline CDR1 is SGHDT and CDR2 YYEEEE. Trimming took off 1 base at V and 1 base at J, with 5 bases between the two ends. The CDR3 is 13 residues long. CDR3 in DNA: TGTGCCAGCAGCTTGCGGCCGAACACTGAAGCTTTCTTT. This codes for CASSLRPNTEAFF.

This clone was recorded once. The genes are TRBV24-1 and TRBJ2-1; perhaps TRBD2 as D (6 bases). This CDR3 region has 14 residues. Between the trimmed V and J ends, which lost 6 bases and 2 bases, there was a span of 10 bases. Germline CDR1 and CDR2: KGHDR and SFDVKD. CDR3 amino acids: CATSRGVAYNEQFF. In DNA, the CDR3 is TGTGCCACCAGTCGCGGGGTCGCCTACAATGAGCAGTTCTTC.

The V gene is TRBV4-1, the J gene TRBJ2-4; a weak D match, TRBD1 (6 bases). The CDR3 has 18 amino acids. The germline gives CDR1 MGHRA, CDR2 YSYEKL. Between the trimmed V and J ends, which lost 1 base and 0 bases, there was a span of 16 bases. The CDR3 is CASSQGARQVIAKNIQYF. DNA for the CDR3: TGCGCCAGCAGCCAAGGGGCCCGACAGGTTATAGCCAAAAACATTCAGTACTTC.

This clone was found a few times. The rearrangement links TRBV27 to TRBJ2-4, with 8 bases lining up with TRBD1. Germline V gene sequence: CDR1 MNHEY, CDR2 SMNVEV (reference sequence). J gave up 4 bases and V 5 bases, and 13 bases lay outside the gene matches. The CDR3 has 17 residues. The CDR3 DNA reads TGTGCCAGCAGTGCGAAAATAGGACAGGGCATTAAAAACATTCAGTACTTC. This translates into CASSAKIGQGIKNIQYF.

V usage is TRBV7-2 and J usage is TRBJ2-5; 9 nucleotides align to TRBD1. CDR1 and CDR2 (germline): SGHTA, FQGNSA. The CDR3 loop spans 15 amino acids. J lost 3 bases, V lost 7 bases, and 9 bases had no gene match. The CDR3 bases are TGTGCCAGCAACTCCGGGACAGGGAGGGAAGAGACCCAGTACTTC. It yields the protein CASNSGTGREETQYF.

This chain uses TRBV7-9 with TRBJ1-1, with D possibly matching TRBD1 (6 bases). V was shortened by 5 bases and J by 3 bases, with 19 bases between the two germline ends. The CDR3 loop spans 16 amino acids. Germline lookup yields CDR1 SEHNR and CDR2 FQNEAQ (reference sequence). The CDR3: CASSPGRGGRDTEAFF. The CDR3 DNA reads as TGTGCCAGCAGCCCCGGGAGGGGGGGGCGGGACACTGAAGCTTTCTTT.

The V and J genes are TRBV12-5 and TRBJ1-5; a weak D match, TRBD1 (5 bases). Germline V gives CDR1 LGHNT, CDR2 FRNRAP. V shed 6 bases and J shed 4 bases, with 13 bases lying between them. The CDR3 length is 14 residues. CDR3 nucleotides: TGTGCTAGTGGAACTGGACATCAGAATCAGCCCCAGCATTTT. Translated, it gives CASGTGHQNQPQHF.

The chain joins TRBV19 to TRBJ2-6; D not resolved. Trimming removed 3 bases from V and 0 bases from J, with 12 bases in between. The germline gives CDR1 LNHDA, CDR2 SQIVND (reference sequence). The CDR3 sequence is 17 residues long. Here the CDR3 reads CASSIARPSSGANVLTF. CDR3 nucleotides: TGTGCCAGTAGTATCGCCAGACCTAGCTCTGGGGCCAACGTCCTGACTTTC.

CDR3 nucleotides: TGTGCCAGCAGTTACTCGACAGTCTTCTACACTGAAGCTTTCTTT. It codes for CASSYSTVFYTEAFF. The gene calls are TRBV6-6 and TRBJ1-1, with D possibly being TRBD1 (5 bases). CDR1 and CDR2 from the germline V gene are MNHNY and SVGAGI (reference sequence). CDR3 length equals 15 residues. V was clipped by 0 bases and J by 3 bases, with 11 bases between them.

The count of this clone is one. The rearrangement uses TRBV18 and TRBJ1-1, with 10 bases lining up with TRBD1. There are 17 residues in the CDR3. CDR1 KGHSH and CDR2 LQKENI come from the germline V gene. With 1 base clipped from V and 4 bases from J, the junction kept 9 bases outside the gene matches. CDR3 protein: CASSPRQGQGTGTEAFF. As DNA, the CDR3 is TGTGCCAGCTCACCACGGCAGGGACAGGGGACGGGCACTGAAGCTTTCTTT.